These 17 T cell receptor beta chains were all obtained from the same sample, sequenced in a study of identifying expanded T cells in peripheral blood. Libraries were prepared by immunoSEQ multiplex PCR; TCRdb keeps only in-frame clonotypes and omits some of them. The sample shows about 90,000 clones, roughly 88% of them seen only once. The sample taken for sequencing was blood. These receptor sequences come from a person between 18 and 69 years old in good health.

V usage is TRBV30 and J usage is TRBJ2-7; no reliable D call. Germline CDR1 is GTSNPN and CDR2 is SVGIG (reference sequence). V was clipped by 3 bases and J by 2 bases, with 8 bases between them. There are 12 residues in the CDR3. In DNA form, the CDR3 reads TGTGCCTGGAGCTACAGCGCCTACGAGCAGTACTTC. Protein: CAWSYSAYEQYF.

The rearrangement uses TRBV2 and TRBJ1-2; D not certain. The CDR3 is made up of 12 amino acids. Germline loops: CDR1 SNHLY, CDR2 FYNNEI. V lost 7 bases and J 5 bases, leaving 11 bases between the germline ends. CDR3 in amino acids: CASTFTTYGYTF. DNA for the CDR3: TGTGCCAGCACTTTTACGACATATGGCTACACCTTC.

The chain is built from TRBV5-1 and TRBJ2-2; weak D call: TRBD2 (5 bases). The CDR3 is 20 residues long. The V and J ends lost 4 bases and 1 base respectively, with 26 bases between them. Germline V gives CDR1 SGHRS, CDR2 YFSETQ. CDR3 loop: CASSQPWAGVEGLNTGELFF. The CDR3 DNA is TGCGCCAGCAGCCAGCCTTGGGCGGGCGTTGAAGGGCTGAACACCGGGGAGCTGTTTTTT. The full variable domain, in which reference TRBV5-1 and TRBJ2-2 provide the parts outside the CDR3, is KAGVTQTPRYLIKTRGQQVTLSCSPISGHRSVSWYQQTPGQGLQFLFEYFSETQRNKGNFPGRFSGRQFSNSRSEMNVSTLELGDSALYLCASSQPWAGVEGLNTGELFFGEGSRLTVL.

This chain's CDR3 is CASSIGVGLGTEAFF. The DNA for the CDR3 is TGTGCCAGTAGTATTGGGGTGGGTTTGGGCACTGAAGCTTTCTTT. This chain joins TRBV19 and TRBJ1-1; D not resolved. The V end was cut by 3 bases, the J end by 4 bases, with 15 bases between. Germline V gene data show CDR1 as LNHDA and CDR2 as SQIVND (reference sequence). The CDR3 has 15 amino acids.

This chain uses TRBV5-1 with TRBJ2-3; TRBD1 agrees at 7 bases. J gave up 7 bases and V 0 bases, and 8 bases lay outside the gene matches. Germline V lookup: CDR1 SGHRS, CDR2 YFSETQ. This CDR3 region has 15 residues. CDR3 region: CASSLGGGAGNTQYF. The CDR3 bases are TGCGCCAGCAGCTTGGGAGGGGGCGCAGGTAATACGCAGTATTTT.

V gene TRBV5-1 combines with J gene TRBJ2-7; 7 bases are shared with TRBD1. With 3 bases clipped from V and 4 bases from J, the junction kept 7 bases outside the gene matches. The CDR3 spans 14 residues. Germline lookup yields CDR1 SGHRS and CDR2 YFSETQ. CDR3 protein: CASSWGTANYEQYF. The CDR3 bases are TGCGCCAGCAGCTGGGGGACAGCTAATTACGAGCAGTACTTC.

This rearrangement joins TRBV29-1 to TRBJ2-1; 8 bases are shared with TRBD1. Trimming at V came to 5 bases and at J to 9 bases, leaving 12 bases not matched to a gene. Looked up from germline, CDR1 is SQVTM and CDR2 is ANQGSEA. The CDR3 contains 14 residues. CDR3 sequence: CSVRNPGGGGEQFF. The CDR3 nucleotides read TGCAGCGTTAGAAACCCAGGGGGCGGAGGTGAGCAGTTCTTC.

The chain combines TRBV14 with TRBJ2-3; 8 nucleotides line up with TRBD2. From germline, CDR1 is SGHDN and CDR2 FVKESK. The CDR3 contains 15 residues. Trimming removed 3 bases from V and 4 bases from J; junction bases left unmatched: 6. The CDR3 is CASSQSGGVPDTQYF. CDR3 nucleotide sequence: TGTGCCAGCAGCCAGTCGGGAGGGGTTCCAGATACGCAGTATTTT.

V is TRBV10-3 and J is TRBJ2-3; perhaps TRBD2 as D (6 bases). Trimming left V 6 bases short and J 4 bases short, with 17 bases between. The CDR3 spans 15 residues. Germline loops: CDR1 ENHRY, CDR2 SYGVKD. CDR3 in amino acids: CAIRKLEGGPDTQYF. DNA for the CDR3: TGTGCCATCAGGAAATTGGAGGGAGGTCCAGATACGCAGTATTTT.

The rearrangement uses TRBV27 and TRBJ2-7, with D perhaps matching TRBD1 (6 bases). The CDR3 runs 13 residues. The V end lost 4 bases, the J end lost 10 bases, and 17 bases lay between the germline ends. Per germline, CDR1 MNHEY and CDR2 SMNVEV (reference sequence). The CDR3 DNA is TGTGCCAGCAGTTCCAACAGGGAATTCGAACAGTACTTC. Translating gives CASSSNREFEQYF.

In DNA, the CDR3 is TGTGCCAGCTCGCTCGGGACAGGGTCGGGTAATGAGCAGTTCTTC. Translation: CASSLGTGSGNEQFF. The chain couples TRBV18 to TRBJ2-1, with 9 bases identical to TRBD1. The CDR3 has 15 residues. Trimming at V came to 6 bases and at J to 7 bases, leaving 10 bases not matched to a gene. Germline V CDR1 and CDR2: KGHSH, LQKENI.

The chain combines TRBV9 with TRBJ2-1, with 10 bases aligning to TRBD2. V lost 4 bases, J lost 0 bases, and 16 bases stayed unmatched. The CDR3 runs to 20 residues. Germline CDR1 and CDR2: SGDLS and YYNGEE. CDR3 in amino acids: CASSTTSGTLTLSSYNEQFF. CDR3 bases: TGTGCCAGCAGCACAACTAGCGGGACCCTTACATTGAGCTCCTACAATGAGCAGTTCTTC.

The chain uses TRBV7-5 and TRBJ2-7; the D segment call TRBD1 is taken from the table without a DNA check. TRBV7-5 is a pseudogene segment. There are 16 residues in the CDR3. CDR3 sequence: CVRSASSGGRRYEQYF. The CDR3 nucleotides read TGTGTCAGAAGCGCCTCCTCAGGGGGCCGTCGCTACGAGCAGTACTTC.

This rearrangement joins TRBV28 to TRBJ2-7; weak D call: TRBD2 (7 bases). The V gene lost 5 bases and the J gene lost 4 bases, with 15 bases spanning the gap. The CDR3 consists of 14 residues. The germline gives CDR1 MDHEN, CDR2 SYDVKM. The CDR3 loop is CASSRGGVNYEQYF. The CDR3, as DNA: TGTGCCAGCAGTCGAGGGGGGGTAAATTACGAGCAGTACTTC.

The chain couples TRBV6-5 to TRBJ1-6; D is ambiguous. V was clipped by 0 bases and J by 2 bases, with 8 bases between them. Per the germline V gene, CDR1 is MNHEY and CDR2 is SVGAGI. This CDR3 region has 16 residues. The CDR3 region has the DNA TGTGCCAGCAGTTACTCAACGAGCGCCTATAATTCACCCCTCCACTTT. Its protein is CASSYSTSAYNSPLHF.

The rearrangement joins TRBV5-1 to TRBJ2-6, with D possibly matching TRBD2 (6 bases). V shed 6 bases and J shed 3 bases, with 10 bases lying between them. The CDR3 runs to 14 residues. From germline, CDR1 is SGHRS and CDR2 YFSETQ. The CDR3 DNA follows: TGCGCCAGCACGGAGGGTAATGGGGCCAACGTCCTGACTTTC. Translation gives CASTEGNGANVLTF.

The chain carries TRBV15 and TRBJ2-5; 12 bases map to TRBD2. The DNA matches TRBJ2-7 better at its end, which makes the J call doubtful. Germline lookup yields CDR1 LNHNV and CDR2 YYDKDF (reference sequence). This CDR3 is 16 amino acids long. DNA for the CDR3: TGTGCCACCAGCAAAGGACTAGCGGGATCTGGCCACGAGCAGTACTTC. Translating it yields CATSKGLAGSGHEQYF.